These 24 T cell receptor beta chains originate from one sample sequenced in a study of shared clonotypes between healthy human individuals. Only in-frame clones appear in the TCRdb table, and some are missing; sequencing was by immunoSEQ multiplex PCR. In the table there are about 2,500,000 clones, roughly 92% of which are singletons. What was sequenced was naive CD4+ T cells sorted from blood. The subset is: CD45RA+ positively selected. The receptor set was obtained from a man younger than 35 in good health.

This chain joins TRBV15 and TRBJ2-5, with 8 bases aligning to TRBD2. The CDR3 runs 15 residues. Germline values: CDR1 LNHNV, CDR2 YYDKDF (reference sequence). The J segment lost 5 bases and the V segment lost 1 base, leaving 6 bases of the junction unmatched. CDR3: CATSRGGLVVETQYF. CDR3 DNA: TGTGCCACCAGCAGAGGGGGACTAGTCGTGGAGACCCAGTACTTC.

Details on this clone: The junction departs from the called germline gene at one end, perhaps through a read error. V usage is TRBV7-7 and J usage is TRBJ2-5; D possibly uses TRBD1 or TRBD2 (7 bases each). The CDR3 sequence is 16 residues long. Germline V gene lookup returns CDR1 SSHAT and CDR2 FNYEAQ (reference sequence). CDR3 residues: CASSHGRGPFQETQYF. For the CDR3, the DNA is TGTGCTAGCAGCCATGGGAGGGGGCCCTTCCAAGAGACCCAGTACTTC.

The chain employs TRBV7-2 and TRBJ2-3; 11 bases line up with TRBD2. The CDR3 is 17 residues long. Germline trimming cut 2 bases from V and 4 bases from J; bases unmatched to any gene: 8. Germline-derived CDR1 and CDR2 are SGHTA and FQGNSA. CDR3 DNA: TGTGCCAGCAGCTTACTTCTAGCGGGAGGTCGAGCAGATACGCAGTATTTT. Translation: CASSLLLAGGRADTQYF.

The chain combines TRBV6-1 with TRBJ1-4, with D tentatively TRBD1 (6 bases). This CDR3 spans 17 amino acids. Germline V lookup: CDR1 MNHNS, CDR2 SASEGT. Trimming cost V 1 base and J 5 bases, with 17 bases left between them. The CDR3 coding sequence is TGTGCCAGCAGTGAAGGAATGGGGGGGCGGCCGAATGAAAAACTGTTTTTT. Translation: CASSEGMGGRPNEKLFF.

This chain uses TRBV10-1 with TRBJ2-7, with unresolved D. This CDR3 contains 14 residues. CDR1 is WNHNN and CDR2 is SYGVQD in the germline V gene (reference sequence). V lost 2 bases, J lost 4 bases, and 12 bases lay in between. Written as DNA, the CDR3 is TGCGCCAGCAGTGAGCAACCTACCGGGTACGAGCAGTACTTC. Its protein product is CASSEQPTGYEQYF.

This clone is a singleton in its sample. This chain joins TRBV6-1 and TRBJ2-5, with D perhaps TRBD1 (6 bases). V dropped 2 bases and J dropped 9 bases, with 10 bases sitting between them. This CDR3 has 12 amino acids. Germline lookup yields CDR1 MNHNS and CDR2 SASEGT. DNA of the CDR3: TGTGCCAGCAGTGAACTGTGGGGGCCCCAGTACTTC. Encoded protein: CASSELWGPQYF.

CDR3 nucleotides: TGCGCCAGCAGCCTCGGGGAGGGGGGCACAGATACGCAGTATTTT. This sequence encodes CASSLGEGGTDTQYF. This chain joins TRBV5-1 and TRBJ2-3; a possible D gene is TRBD2 (7 bases). The CDR3 is made up of 15 amino acids. V was shortened by 4 bases and J by 1 base, with 13 bases between the two germline ends. Germline CDR1 and CDR2: SGHRS and YFSETQ.

The genes are TRBV28 and TRBJ2-3, with unresolved D. The CDR3 is 12 amino acids. Germline-derived CDR1 and CDR2 are MDHEN and SYDVKM. Trimming stripped 6 bases from V and 4 bases from J, with 8 bases between. The CDR3 DNA is TGTGCCAGCAGCTCCCTACCAGATACGCAGTATTTT. It codes for CASSSLPDTQYF.

The chain is built from TRBV7-2 and TRBJ1-2; D call uncertain. CDR3 length: 14 residues. V lost 4 bases, J lost 8 bases, and 17 bases lay in between. Germline CDR1 is SGHTA and CDR2 is FQGNSA. For the CDR3, the DNA is TGTGCCAGCAGCTCCCCTCACCCACCCCGGGGCTACACCTTC. As protein: CASSSPHPPRGYTF. The full variable domain, in which reference TRBV7-2 and TRBJ1-2 provide the parts outside the CDR3, is GAGVSQSPSNKVTEKGKDVELRCDPISGHTALYWYRQSLGQGLEFLIYFQGNSAPDKSGLPSDRFSAERTGGSVSTLTIQRTQQEDSAVYLCASSSPHPPRGYTFGSGTRLTVV.

This clone occurred once. J is TRBJ2-2 and V is TRBV6-5; D unclear. CDR1 and CDR2 (germline): MNHEY, SVGAGI. V was cut by 0 bases and J by 5 bases, with 10 bases left in between. The CDR3 totals 15 residues. CDR3 sequence (DNA): TGTGCCAGCAGTTACTCGTTAGCCGGTACCGGGGAGCTGTTTTTT. This translates into CASSYSLAGTGELFF.

The chain links TRBV6-5 to TRBJ2-5; D is ambiguous. The V end lost 6 bases, the J end lost 2 bases, and 7 bases lay between the germline ends. Looked up from germline, CDR1 is MNHEY and CDR2 is SVGAGI. The CDR3 has 12 residues. The CDR3 protein is CASRASQETQYF. In DNA, the CDR3 is TGTGCCAGCAGGGCATCACAAGAGACCCAGTACTTC.

The V and J genes are TRBV9 and TRBJ2-5, with 8 positions matching TRBD2. Germline assignment: CDR1 SGDLS and CDR2 YYNGEE. V gave up 3 bases and J gave up 5 bases; unmatched junction bases: 9. The CDR3 runs 15 residues. CDR3 sequence (DNA): TGTGCCAGCAGCGGGTCGAGCGGGAGTTGGGAGACCCAGTACTTC. Protein sequence: CASSGSSGSWETQYF.

This sequence joins TRBV29-1 and TRBJ2-7; D not resolved. The germline CDR1 and CDR2 sequences are SQVTM and ANQGSEA. Between the trimmed V and J ends, which lost 6 bases and 0 bases, there was a span of 18 bases. The CDR3 consists of 15 residues. The CDR3 bases are TGCAGCGTGGCCCCCATGTGGGCGAGCTCCTACGAGCAGTACTTC. Translation gives CSVAPMWASSYEQYF.

This clone was seen a handful of times. Other DNA sequences in this specimen translate into the identical CDR3. This CDR3 is CASKRANYGYTF. The DNA for the CDR3 is TGTGCCAGCAAGAGAGCTAACTATGGCTACACCTTC. V gene TRBV6-5 combines with J gene TRBJ1-2; D is uncertain. This CDR3 is built from 12 residues. V was trimmed by 7 bases and J by 0 bases, leaving 6 bases between them. Germline CDR1 MNHEY, CDR2 SVGAGI.

The J gene is TRBJ2-7, the V gene TRBV6-5; D might be TRBD1 (5 bases). V was pared by 6 bases and J by 6 bases, with 9 bases between. Germline loops: CDR1 MNHEY, CDR2 SVGAGI. The length of the CDR3 is 11 residues. The CDR3 region has the DNA TGTGCCAGCAGGACAGCAGGCGAGCAGTACTTC. This encodes CASRTAGEQYF.

The rearrangement joins TRBV6-5 to TRBJ2-1; 7 bases map to TRBD1. V trimming: 7 bases; J trimming: 8 bases; junction bases outside the gene matches: 8. The CDR3 is 13 amino acids. Germline values: CDR1 MNHEY, CDR2 SVGAGI. CDR3 nucleotides: TGTGCCAGCAAGAGACAGGGTGGGGATGAGCAGTTCTTC. Translated, it gives CASKRQGGDEQFF.

The CDR3 DNA reads as TGTGCCAGCAGCTCGACAAAACCGGGACAGGACCCCGCTTGGGTGACAGATACGCAGTATTTT. It codes for CASSSTKPGQDPAWVTDTQYF. The chain links TRBV9 to TRBJ2-3; the match to TRBD1 covers 8 bases. The germline V gene has CDR1 SGDLS and CDR2 YYNGEE. This CDR3 spans 21 amino acids. Trimming removed 4 bases from V and 3 bases from J; junction bases left unmatched: 25.

This chain connects TRBV7-9 to TRBJ2-7; weak D call: TRBD1 (7 bases). Germline CDR1 is SEHNR and CDR2 is FQNEAQ (reference sequence). This CDR3 contains 16 residues. V gave up 2 bases and J gave up 0 bases, with 14 bases separating them. The CDR3 DNA reads as TGTGCCAGCAGCTTATCTTGGCGGGACAGCTCCTACGAGCAGTACTTC. This sequence encodes CASSLSWRDSSYEQYF.

The chain recombines TRBV11-2 with TRBJ2-3; TRBD2 agrees at 13 bases. The V gene end was trimmed by 6 bases and the J gene end by 1 base; junction bases not matched to a gene: 7. The CDR3 is 17 amino acids. Per the germline V gene, CDR1 is SGHAT and CDR2 is FQNNGV. Here the CDR3 DNA reads TGTGCCAGCAGACAGCGGACTAGCGGGAGTCGCACAGATACGCAGTATTTT. This sequence encodes CASRQRTSGSRTDTQYF.

Notes on this clone: Distinct nucleotide sequences in the sample also encode this CDR3. The rearrangement links TRBV2 to TRBJ1-3; D might be TRBD1 (6 bases). V was clipped by 4 bases and J by 4 bases, with 11 bases between them. The CDR3 totals 14 residues. The germline V gene has CDR1 SNHLY and CDR2 FYNNEI. CDR3 residues: CASSAQGNGNTIYF. CDR3 nucleotides: TGTGCCAGCAGTGCCCAGGGGAACGGAAACACCATATATTTT.

The CDR3 region has the DNA TGTGCCAGCAACCCGGGACTAGCGGGAGGGCCTAACTCCTACGAGCAGTACTTC. It codes for CASNPGLAGGPNSYEQYF. This sequence joins TRBV7-9 and TRBJ2-7; 16 bases align to TRBD2. This CDR3 is 18 amino acids long. CDR1 and CDR2 from the germline V gene are SEHNR and FQNEAQ (reference sequence). V lost 7 bases to trimming and J lost 0 bases; unmatched junction nucleotides: 9.

The chain links TRBV12-2 to TRBJ2-3; no DNA check was done on the table's D call, TRBD2. TRBV12-2 is flagged as a pseudogene. The CDR3 consists of 17 residues. CDR3 region: CASRLRYTSGRADTQYF. Written as DNA, the CDR3 is TGTGCAAGTCGCTTACGATATACTAGCGGGAGAGCAGATACGCAGTATTTT.

This chain connects TRBV9 to TRBJ2-7; TRBD2 aligns across 9 bases. V trimming: 0 bases; J trimming: 4 bases; junction bases outside the gene matches: 11. CDR1 SGDLS and CDR2 YYNGEE come from the germline V gene. The CDR3 is made up of 17 amino acids. Written as DNA, the CDR3 is TGTGCCAGCAGCGTAGGTAGTATGGCTAGCGGGACGTACGAGCAGTACTTC. The encoded protein is CASSVGSMASGTYEQYF.

V is TRBV6-6 and J is TRBJ2-3; TRBD2 is a possible D gene (6 bases). This CDR3 has 15 residues. Trimming took 4 bases from V and 2 from J, leaving 13 bases between them. CDR1 is MNHNY, CDR2 SVGAGI, per germline (reference sequence). The CDR3 nucleotides are TGTGCCAGCAGTTCCAGCGGGTTTATCACAGATACGCAGTATTTT. Amino acid sequence: CASSSSGFITDTQYF.